One and the same sample provided the 28 T cell receptor beta chains below, sequenced in a study of CD8 T cells in ankylosing spondylitis. Each CDR3 protein gets one entry after TCRdb re-called the 5' RACE reads with MiXCR. The profile covers about 320,000 distinct CDR3 sequences, with 11% appearing a single time and around 10% taken by the ten largest. The sample consisted of blood, either unsorted or a sorted T cell fraction (not recorded which). These receptors came from a female donor with ankylosing spondylitis or in good health (not recorded which).

Ten or more counts support this clonotype. J is TRBJ2-3 and V is TRBV5-1, with a possible D match to TRBD2 (6 bases). This CDR3 comprises 17 residues. The V and J ends lost 4 bases and 0 bases respectively, with 18 bases between them. CDR1 is SGHRS and CDR2 is YFSETQ in the germline V gene. The CDR3 DNA reads as TGCGCCAGCAGCAGCCCGTCCCCTGCGGGAAGCACAGATACGCAGTATTTT. This codes for CASSSPSPAGSTDTQYF.

This clonotype was seen at least ten times. The rearrangement joins TRBV12-3 or TRBV12-4 to TRBJ1-1; 8 bases match TRBD1. The J segment lost 1 base and the V segment lost 3 bases, leaving 7 bases of the junction unmatched. This CDR3 is 16 amino acids long. The CDR3 protein is CASSLIAGTGNTEAFF. In nucleotides, the CDR3 is TGTGCCAGCAGTTTGATAGCCGGGACAGGGAACACTGAAGCTTTCTTT.

This clonotype was observed at least ten times. The chain links TRBV6-1 to TRBJ1-3, with D possibly TRBD1 on 5 matching bases. The CDR3 is made up of 14 amino acids. CDR1 and CDR2 from the germline V gene are MNHNS and SASEGT. Trimming took 7 bases from V and 2 from J, leaving 12 bases between them. CDR3 in DNA: TGTGCCAGCACCGGGGGAAGCACTGGAAACACCATATATTTT. It codes for CASTGGSTGNTIYF.

Remarks on this clonotype: A clone one base away is much larger, so this may be a read error. The chain uses TRBV5-1 and TRBJ1-2; D may be TRBD1 (6 bases). The CDR3 spans 13 residues. In germline, CDR1 is SGHRS, CDR2 YFSETQ. The CDR3 nucleotides are TGCGCCAGCAGCTTGTACAGGGCGGATGGCGACACCTTC. It codes for CASSLYRADGDTF.

This clonotype was observed at least ten times. The rearrangement joins TRBV20-1 to TRBJ2-7, with D possibly matching TRBD1 (5 bases). Trimming shortened V by 8 bases and J by 2 bases, and 13 bases separated the two germline ends. The CDR3 length is 12 residues. The V gene's germline CDR1 is DFQATT and CDR2 SNEGSKA (reference sequence). Written as DNA, the CDR3 is TGCAGTCAAAGGGGCGCCGCCTACGAGCAGTACTTC. Its translation is CSQRGAAYEQYF.

This clonotype was seen more than once but under ten times. The chain carries TRBV5-1 and TRBJ1-1; D is unresolved. CDR3 length: 13 amino acids. Trimming stripped 5 bases from V and 2 bases from J, with 10 bases between. Germline CDR1 reads SGHRS; CDR2 reads YFSETQ. The CDR3: CASRGRDNTEAFF. The CDR3 DNA reads TGCGCCAGCAGGGGCCGGGATAACACTGAAGCTTTCTTT. The entire variable domain, with the rest obtained from reference TRBV5-1 and TRBJ1-1, is as follows: KAGVTQTPRYLIKTRGQQVTLSCSPISGHRSVSWYQQTPGQGLQFLFEYFSETQRNKGNFPGRFSGRQFSNSRSEMNVSTLELGDSALYLCASRGRDNTEAFFGQGTRLTVV.

This clonotype has a count of ten or more. This sequence joins TRBV5-1 and TRBJ2-1, with D perhaps TRBD2 (5 bases). V was shortened by 4 bases and J by 5 bases, with 10 bases between the two germline ends. This CDR3 is 13 amino acids long. Germline-derived CDR1 and CDR2 are SGHRS and YFSETQ. DNA of the CDR3: TGCGCCAGCAGCGGAAGCGGCAACAATGAGCAGTTCTTC. It specifies CASSGSGNNEQFF.

This clonotype was detected ten times or more. The chain has TRBV5-1 and TRBJ2-1; D might be TRBD2 (5 bases). The V end was cut by 4 bases, the J end by 7 bases, with 9 bases between. This CDR3 has 12 amino acids. Germline V gene lookup returns CDR1 SGHRS and CDR2 YFSETQ. CDR3 sequence (DNA): TGCGCCAGCAGCCCAGACTATAATGAGCAGTTCTTC. Its translation: CASSPDYNEQFF.

The V gene is TRBV7-9, the J gene TRBJ1-1, with D maybe TRBD1 (6 bases). CDR1 SEHNR and CDR2 FQNEAQ come from the germline V gene (reference sequence). The CDR3 consists of 14 residues. Trimming pared 1 base from V and 8 bases from J, leaving 14 bases between. Here the CDR3 reads CASSLGQVTAEAFF. Here the CDR3 DNA reads TGTGCCAGCAGCTTAGGACAGGTGACTGCCGAAGCTTTCTTT.

In this sample, this clonotype turned up many times. The V and J genes are TRBV7-2 and TRBJ1-2; tentatively, D is TRBD1 (6 bases). The V and J ends lost 4 bases and 4 bases respectively, with 10 bases between them. Germline CDR1 reads SGHTA; CDR2 reads FQGNSA. The CDR3 is 13 amino acids. The chain's CDR3 is CASSSGQPYGYTF. CDR3 DNA: TGTGCCAGCAGCTCTGGACAGCCCTATGGCTACACCTTC.

This clonotype was observed at least ten times. The rearrangement joins TRBV20-1 to TRBJ1-2; D not certain. Germline V lookup: CDR1 DFQATT, CDR2 SNEGSKA (reference sequence). The CDR3 runs to 13 residues. V gave up 3 bases and J gave up 4 bases, with 12 bases separating them. CDR3 coding DNA: TGCAGTGCTAGTCATGGCGTTAGCTATGGCTACACCTTC. It specifies CSASHGVSYGYTF.

This chain links TRBV6-1 with TRBJ2-1; a possible D gene is TRBD2 (6 bases). CDR1 MNHNS and CDR2 SASEGT come from the germline V gene. The CDR3 is 13 amino acids. The ends were cut back, 5 bases at V and 7 bases at J, with 12 bases in the middle. The CDR3 DNA reads TGTGCCAGCAGTAATAGACTAGGAAATGAGCAGTTCTTC. This codes for CASSNRLGNEQFF.

In its sample, this clonotype was seen many times. V is TRBV20-1 and J is TRBJ2-3; 10 bases match TRBD2. Trimming cost V 3 bases and J 6 bases; bases outside gene matches: 9. CDR1 and CDR2 from the germline V gene are DFQATT and SNEGSKA (reference sequence). CDR3 length: 15 amino acids. This chain's CDR3 is CSARELAGAHDTQYF. The CDR3 coding sequence is TGCAGTGCTAGGGAGCTAGCGGGGGCCCACGATACGCAGTATTTT.

This clonotype was seen ten or more times. The chain joins TRBV20-1 to TRBJ2-2; maybe TRBD1 (5 bases). From germline, CDR1 is DFQATT and CDR2 SNEGSKA (reference sequence). The CDR3 runs to 15 residues. V dropped 3 bases and J dropped 5 bases, with 16 bases sitting between them. This CDR3 reads CSARGFVGDTGELFF. CDR3 DNA: TGCAGTGCTAGGGGTTTTGTAGGGGATACCGGGGAGCTGTTTTTT.

With regard to this clonotype: A clone one base away is much larger, so this may be a read error. The chain recombines TRBV20-1 with TRBJ2-7; perhaps TRBD2 as D (6 bases). The CDR3 contains 15 residues. Germline values: CDR1 DFQATT, CDR2 SNEGSKA (reference sequence). CDR3 residues: CNARTVTSFSYEQYF. CDR3 bases: TGCAATGCTAGAACTGTTACTAGCTTTTCCTACGAGCAGTACTTC.

This clonotype was observed at least ten times. V and J are TRBV6-1 and TRBJ1-1, with D hard to call. Per germline, CDR1 MNHNS and CDR2 SASEGT. The CDR3 has 13 residues. Trimming shortened V by 6 bases and J by 6 bases, and 14 bases separated the two germline ends. CDR3 sequence: CASRMTTKSEAFF. CDR3 DNA sequence: TGTGCCAGCAGAATGACAACTAAATCTGAAGCTTTCTTT.

This clonotype was picked up many times. The chain couples TRBV20-1 to TRBJ2-1; 7 bases fit TRBD2. The CDR3 runs to 13 residues. The trim removed 6 bases at V and 4 bases at J, leaving 6 bases unmatched. Germline CDR1 is DFQATT and CDR2 is SNEGSKA (reference sequence). CDR3 region: CSAPQRGYNEQFF. In nucleotides, the CDR3 is TGCAGTGCGCCGCAGCGGGGTTACAATGAGCAGTTCTTC.

This clonotype was picked up a small number of times. V gene TRBV4-1 combines with J gene TRBJ2-7, with D perhaps TRBD1 (6 bases). The CDR3 has 15 amino acids. Germline CDR1 reads MGHRA; CDR2 reads YSYEKL. Trimming left V 0 bases short and J 3 bases short, with 12 bases between. The CDR3 here is CASSQDSTGRYEQYF. The DNA of the CDR3 is TGCGCCAGCAGCCAAGATTCTACAGGGCGCTACGAGCAGTACTTC.

This clonotype has a handful of counts. The V and J genes are TRBV9 and TRBJ2-7; possible D gene TRBD2, 6 bases. Trimming removed 0 bases at V and 4 bases at J, with 14 bases between. This CDR3 comprises 15 residues. The V gene's germline CDR1 is SGDLS and CDR2 YYNGEE. CDR3 region: CASSVGNSGTYEQYF. CDR3 in DNA: TGTGCCAGCAGCGTAGGAAATAGCGGTACTTACGAGCAGTACTTC.

The chain couples TRBV4-1 to TRBJ2-2, with D possibly matching TRBD1 (6 bases). CDR3 length: 14 amino acids. The V end lost 6 bases, the J end lost 5 bases, and 13 bases lay between the germline ends. Looked up from germline, CDR1 is MGHRA and CDR2 is YSYEKL. CDR3 in DNA: TGCGCCAGCAGAGCATTCACAGGGACCGGGGAGCTGTTTTTT. Translation: CASRAFTGTGELFF.

V is TRBV14 and J is TRBJ2-1; D might be TRBD2 (6 bases). Trimming shortened V by 2 bases and J by 1 base, and 12 bases separated the two germline ends. The CDR3 has 16 amino acids. CDR1 is SGHDN and CDR2 is FVKESK in the germline V gene. CDR3 sequence: CASSQMGGGSYNEQFF. CDR3 DNA sequence: TGTGCCAGCAGCCAAATGGGGGGTGGGTCCTACAATGAGCAGTTCTTC.

This clonotype appeared many times. The chain carries TRBV5-1 and TRBJ2-5, with 11 bases matching TRBD2. With V trimmed by 0 bases and J by 2 bases, 6 bases remained unmatched. In germline, CDR1 is SGHRS, CDR2 YFSETQ. CDR3 size: 17 residues. This chain's CDR3 is CASSLGTSGFLQETQYF. CDR3 nucleotide sequence: TGCGCCAGCAGCTTGGGGACTAGCGGGTTTTTGCAAGAGACCCAGTACTTC.

About this clonotype itself: This sequence may be a read error, since a much larger clone differs from it by one base. The chain is built from TRBV20-1 and TRBJ2-7, with a possible D match to TRBD1 (6 bases). The CDR3 totals 13 residues. Germline V gene data show CDR1 as DFQATT and CDR2 as SNEGSKA (reference sequence). The V and J ends lost 6 bases and 5 bases respectively, with 17 bases between them. This CDR3 is CSAMTGFGHEQYF. The CDR3, as DNA: TGCAGTGCCATGACAGGATTCGGCCACGAGCAGTACTTC.

This clonotype was counted a few times. V is TRBV20-1 and J is TRBJ2-5, with D maybe TRBD2 (5 bases). With 0 bases removed from V and 4 bases from J, the gap between germline ends came to 12 bases. This CDR3 has 14 residues. Germline V CDR1 and CDR2: DFQATT, SNEGSKA (reference sequence). As DNA, the CDR3 is TGCAGTGCTAGAGATTCAAGCGGCAGAGAGACCCAGTACTTC. Protein product: CSARDSSGRETQYF.

Comment on this clonotype: At one boundary the junction diverges from the germline segment, which might be a read error. The chain uses TRBV2 and TRBJ2-4; D tentatively reads TRBD1 or TRBD2 (7 bases each). The CDR3 runs 18 residues. CDR1 is SNHLY and CDR2 is FYNNEI in the germline V gene. CDR3 in DNA: TGTGCCCGCAGTTTAGGAGGGAGGGCGACAGGGAGGGAAAACATTCAGTACTTC. Its protein is CARSLGGRATGRENIQYF. The full variable domain, its missing parts supplied by reference TRBV2 and TRBJ2-4, is EPEVTQTPSHQVTQMGQEVILRCVPISNHLYFYWYRQILGQKVEFLVSFYNNEISEKSEIFDDQFSVERPDGSNFTLKIRSTKLEDSAMYFCARSLGGRATGRENIQYFGAGTRLSVL.

This clonotype was seen more than once but under ten times. The J gene is TRBJ2-7, the V gene TRBV3-1; 7 bases align to TRBD2. CDR3 length: 16 amino acids. Germline CDR1 is LGHDT and CDR2 is YNNKEL (reference sequence). V lost 3 bases to trimming and J lost 3 bases; unmatched junction nucleotides: 11. The CDR3 is CASSQPLAGENYEQYF. CDR3 DNA sequence: TGTGCCAGCAGCCAGCCATTGGCGGGGGAGAACTACGAGCAGTACTTC.

This clonotype was seen repeatedly, ten times or more. The chain joins TRBV12-3 or TRBV12-4 to TRBJ2-1; a possible D gene is TRBD1 (5 bases). This CDR3 is 16 amino acids long. V lost 2 bases and J lost 9, with 20 bases in between. The CDR3 spells CASSLNAGPSRGEQFF. CDR3 DNA sequence: TGTGCCAGCAGTTTAAACGCAGGGCCGTCGAGAGGTGAGCAGTTCTTC.

This clonotype was found many times. The chain combines TRBV10-3 with TRBJ2-7; either TRBD1 or TRBD2 may fit D (5 bases each). The CDR3 is 13 residues long. Germline V gene lookup returns CDR1 ENHRY and CDR2 SYGVKD. V gave up 6 bases and J gave up 1 base, with 10 bases separating them. CDR3 sequence reads: CAIRGDGSYEQYF. CDR3 coding DNA: TGTGCCATCAGGGGGGACGGTTCCTACGAGCAGTACTTC.